These T cell receptor beta chains were read from a single sample in a study of shared T cell receptors in the human thymus. The method was immunoSEQ multiplex PCR; TCRdb's version includes in-frame clones alone and lacks a portion of them. The sample contains 630,000 or so clones, more than 70% of which appear only once. These records were also assigned to another study, of human thymus T cells.

The material sequenced was thymocytes. All receptors derive from a boy under two years old with a congenital heart defect. Each CDR3 is given with its conserved first and last residue. The D gene is left open where the match is weak. Clone size appears in some rows only: once, few, many, or a class for an expanded clone.

>TRBJ2-1|TRBV29-1|-|-
TGCAGCGTTGATGGAGGGGCCGGGAGTGAGCAGTTCTTC
CSVDGGAGSEQFF
>TRBJ1-4|TRBV14|-|-
TGTGCCAGCAGCCAGAAGGTTAGGGGCCCACCCTTCCAGAATGAAAAACTGTTTTTT
CASSQKVRGPPFQNEKLFF
>TRBJ2-6|TRBV5-4|-|-
TGTGCCAGCAGCTTTCAAGAAAGTAGCTCTGGGGCCAACGTCCTGACTTTC
CASSFQESSSGANVLTF
>TRBJ2-3|TRBV4-2|-|TRBD1
TGTGCCAGCAGCCAACTACTCAGGGGGCCGTGCAGTGATACGCAGTATTTT
CASSQLLRGPCSDTQYF
>TRBJ1-1|TRBV14|-|TRBD1
TGTGCCAGCAGCCAACAGGGGACAGGGGGCGAAATGAACACTGAAGCTTTCTTT
CASSQQGTGGEMNTEAFF
>TRBJ2-7|TRBV7-9|-|TRBD2
TGTGCCAGCAGCTTAGGACTAGCGGGGCCCTACGAGCAGTACTTC
CASSLGLAGPYEQYF
>TRBJ1-6|TRBV7-3|-|-
TGTGCCAGCAGCTTACGGGGTACTACGGATTCACCCCTCCACTTT
CASSLRGTTDSPLHF
>TRBJ2-1|TRBV5-4|-|-
TGTGCCAGCAGCCCAAACCCCACGGGGAATGAGCAGTTCTTC
CASSPNPTGNEQFF
>TRBJ2-7|TRBV27|once|TRBD1
TGTGCCAGCAGAGGACAGGGTCCGGAGCAGTACTTC
CASRGQGPEQYF
>TRBJ2-5|TRBV7-9|few|-
TGTGCCAGCAGTCGACTAGAGCAAGAGACCCAGTACTTC
CASSRLEQETQYF
>TRBJ2-1|TRBV4-1|-|TRBD2
TGCGCCAGCAGCCAAGATCCCCCGGGACTAGCGGGAATCGATGAGCAGTTCTTC
CASSQDPPGLAGIDEQFF
>TRBJ2-7|TRBV7-2|-|-
TGTGCCAGCAGCTTCAGACCGCCGGGGAGCTCCTACGAGCAGTACTTC
CASSFRPPGSSYEQYF
>TRBJ1-1|TRBV20-1|-|-
TGCAGTGCTAGAGCCCGACTAGAAGCTTTCTTT
CSARARLEAFF
>TRBJ1-2|TRBV25-1|-|TRBD1
TGTGCCAGCAGTGACACCGGGACAGCCTATGGCTACACCTTC
CASSDTGTAYGYTF
>TRBJ2-7|TRBV27|-|-
TGTGCCAGCAGTCTGACTAACTCCTACGAGCAGTACTTC
CASSLTNSYEQYF
>TRBJ1-4|TRBV27|-|TRBD1
TGTGCCAGCAGTACGTACCGGAGGGGGCCGGAAACTAATGAAAAACTGTTTTTT
CASSTYRRGPETNEKLFF
>TRBJ1-4|TRBV12-5|-|-
TGTGCTAGTGGTCATGGGCAGGAAACGATCATTGCAACTAATGAAAAACTGTTTTTT
CASGHGQETIIATNEKLFF
>TRBJ1-2|TRBV9|-|-
TGTGCCAGCAGCGTCGACGAAGGGGGTGGCTACACCTTC
CASSVDEGGGYTF
>TRBJ2-1|TRBV6-4|-|-
TGTGCCAGCAGTGGCCGGGACAATGAGCAGTTCTTC
CASSGRDNEQFF
>TRBJ2-1|TRBV6-1|once|-
TGTGCCAGCAGGAGGGGGGGCTACAATGAGCAGTTCTTC
CASRRGGYNEQFF
>TRBJ2-1|TRBV27|-|-
TGTGCCAGCAGTCTCCGAGGCGGAACCTACAATGAGCAGTTCTTC
CASSLRGGTYNEQFF
>TRBJ1-5|TRBV5-5|-|TRBD1
TGTGCCAGCAGCCGGACAGGCTCCCATAGCAATCAGCCCCAGCATTTT
CASSRTGSHSNQPQHF
>TRBJ2-2|TRBV15|-|TRBD1
TGTGCCACCGGGACAGGGGGGATCCGGGAGCTGTTTTTT
CATGTGGIRELFF
>TRBJ1-1|TRBV27|-|-
TGTGCCAGCCTGAACCTAGAAAATGACACTGAAGCTTTCTTT
CASLNLENDTEAFF
>TRBJ1-5|TRBV15|once|-
TGTGCCACCAGCAGCGGGACACTTAGCAATCAGCCCCAGCATTTT
CATSSGTLSNQPQHF
>TRBJ1-5|TRBV19|-|TRBD1
TGTGCCAGTAGTCGACCTGGGACAGGGGATCGACAGCCCCAGCATTTT
CASSRPGTGDRQPQHF